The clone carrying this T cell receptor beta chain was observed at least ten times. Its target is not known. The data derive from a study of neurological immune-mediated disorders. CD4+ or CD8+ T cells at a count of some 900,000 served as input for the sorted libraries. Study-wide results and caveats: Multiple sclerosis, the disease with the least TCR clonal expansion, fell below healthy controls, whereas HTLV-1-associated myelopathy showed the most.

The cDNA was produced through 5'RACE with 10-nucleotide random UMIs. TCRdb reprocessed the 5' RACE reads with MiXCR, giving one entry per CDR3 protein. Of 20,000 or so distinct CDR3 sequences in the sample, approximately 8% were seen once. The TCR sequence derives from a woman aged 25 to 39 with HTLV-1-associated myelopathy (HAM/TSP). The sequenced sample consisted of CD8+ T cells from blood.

The CDR3 reads CSASETSGGADTQYF. The CDR3 DNA reads TGCAGTGCGAGTGAGACTAGCGGGGGGGCAGATACGCAGTATTTT. The V call is TRBV20-1, the J call TRBJ2-3; 14 nucleotides match TRBD2. The CDR3 sequence is 15 residues long. V lost 6 bases, J lost 4 bases, and 6 bases stayed unmatched. Germline-derived CDR1 and CDR2 are DFQATT and SNEGSKA (reference sequence).